This TCR beta chain was obtained from a study of regulatory T cells in long-lasting Graves disease. At least ten counts were recorded for this clonotype. The antigen is unknown. The time point denotes: newly diagnosed GD, antithyroid drugs for less than 3 months. Isolated PBMC RNA provided the starting material for the TCR library. The V gene lost 5 bases and the J gene lost 2 bases, with 13 bases spanning the gap. CDR1 and CDR2 from the germline V gene are LNHDA and SQIVND (reference sequence). This CDR3 is 15 amino acids long. The TCR beta library used iRepertoire HTBI primers with Arm-PCR amplification of CDR3. A single record per CDR3 protein comes from TCRdb applying MiXCR to the multiplex PCR reads. Among fewer than 500,000 distinct CDR3 sequences listed, 15% to 20% were seen once. The study, taken as a whole, reports: TRBV28, TRBJ1-2 and TRBJ2-5 emerged as the favored segments in persistent disease. Whereas new patients shared roughly 910 public clonotypes, persistent patients shared more, at about 2,500.

This sample was shared with a second study, whose subject was T cells in Graves' hyperthyroidism and ophthalmopathy. That study reports: Most thyroid clonotypes expanded above 0.001 appeared in blood too.

The specimen was peripheral blood mononuclear cells (PBMCs), collected at new diagnosis, from a patient treated with antithyroid drugs. The genes are TRBV19 and TRBJ1-5; TRBD1 is a possible D gene (6 bases). This TCR came from a middle-aged man with Graves disease. The CDR3 loop reads CASSQQGRGNQPQHF. CDR3 nucleotides: TGTGCCAGTAGTCAGCAGGGGCGAGGCAATCAGCCCCAGCATTTT.